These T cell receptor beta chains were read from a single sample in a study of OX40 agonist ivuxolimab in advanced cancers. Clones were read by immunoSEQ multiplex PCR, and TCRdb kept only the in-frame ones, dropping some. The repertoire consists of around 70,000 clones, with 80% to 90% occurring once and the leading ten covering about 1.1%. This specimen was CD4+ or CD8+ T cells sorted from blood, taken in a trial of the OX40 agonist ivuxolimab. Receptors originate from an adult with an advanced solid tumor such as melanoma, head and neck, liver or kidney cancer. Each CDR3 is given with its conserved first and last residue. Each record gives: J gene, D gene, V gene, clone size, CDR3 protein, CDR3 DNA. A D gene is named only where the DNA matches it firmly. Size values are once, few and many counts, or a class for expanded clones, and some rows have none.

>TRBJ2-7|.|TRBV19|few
CASSQTDSPRYEQYF
TGTGCCAGTAGTCAAACGGACAGCCCTCGTTACGAGCAGTACTTC
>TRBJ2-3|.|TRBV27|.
CASSLVPGDTQYF
TGTGCCAGCAGTCTGGTACCAGGGGATACGCAGTATTTT
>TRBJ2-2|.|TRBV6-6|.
CASRVGGELFF
TGTGCCAGCAGGGTTGGCGGGGAGCTGTTTTTT
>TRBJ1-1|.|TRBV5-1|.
CASKYGQNTEAFF
TGCGCCAGCAAGTATGGGCAGAACACTGAAGCTTTCTTT
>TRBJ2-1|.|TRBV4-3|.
CASSQVGGRDEQFF
TGCGCCAGCAGCCAAGTAGGGGGGAGGGATGAGCAGTTCTTC
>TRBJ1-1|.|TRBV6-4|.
CASSAGATANTEAFF
TGTGCCAGCAGTGCAGGAGCGACTGCAAACACTGAAGCTTTCTTT
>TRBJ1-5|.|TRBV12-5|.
CASGGDGAVNYGNQPQHF
TGTGCTAGTGGAGGGGACGGGGCTGTGAACTACGGCAATCAGCCCCAGCATTTT
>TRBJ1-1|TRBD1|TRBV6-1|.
CASRSQGMSFVEAFF
TGTGCCAGCAGGTCACAGGGGATGAGTTTCGTTGAAGCTTTCTTT
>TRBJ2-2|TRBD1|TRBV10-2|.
CASGTGVSTGELFF
TGCGCCAGCGGGACAGGGGTATCCACCGGGGAGCTGTTTTTT
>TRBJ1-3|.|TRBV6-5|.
CASSHSGGSGNTIYF
TGTGCCAGCAGTCACTCCGGCGGCTCTGGAAACACCATATATTTT
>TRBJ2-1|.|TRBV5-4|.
CASSLSATRSYNEQFF
TGTGCCAGCAGCTTGTCGGCGACCCGCTCCTACAATGAGCAGTTCTTC
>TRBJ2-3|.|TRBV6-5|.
CASRPGFLTDTQYF
TGTGCCAGCAGGCCGGGATTTCTCACAGATACGCAGTATTTT
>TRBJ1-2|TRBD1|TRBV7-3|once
CASSLGQGYGYTF
TGTGCCAGCAGCTTGGGACAGGGCTATGGCTACACCTTC
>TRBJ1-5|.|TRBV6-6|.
CASTSPHREVNQPQHF
TGTGCCAGCACTTCCCCCCACAGGGAAGTAAATCAGCCCCAGCATTTT
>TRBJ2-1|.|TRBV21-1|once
CASSSPGRPRNEQFF
TGTGCCAGCAGCAGCCCTGGGAGGCCACGGAATGAGCAGTTCTTC
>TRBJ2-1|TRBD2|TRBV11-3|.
CASSRSGGPYNEQFF
TGTGCCAGCAGCCGTAGCGGGGGGCCCTACAATGAGCAGTTCTTC
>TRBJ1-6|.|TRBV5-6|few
CASSPNGGYNSPLHF
TGTGCCAGCAGTCCTAATGGAGGCTATAATTCACCCCTCCACTTT
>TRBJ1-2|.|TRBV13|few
CASSLGGRGTYGYTF
TGTGCCAGCAGCTTAGGGGGCAGGGGAACCTATGGCTACACCTTC
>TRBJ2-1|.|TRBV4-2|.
CASSQASGRRGAESSYNEQFF
TGTGCCAGCAGCCAAGCTTCAGGTAGACGGGGGGCGGAAAGCTCCTACAATGAGCAGTTCTTC
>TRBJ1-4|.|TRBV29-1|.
CSVETQATNEKLFF
TGCAGCGTTGAAACCCAGGCAACTAATGAAAAACTGTTTTTT
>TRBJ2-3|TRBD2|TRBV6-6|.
CASSPKRGGRTDTQYF
TGTGCCAGCAGCCCCAAGCGGGGGGGCCGCACAGATACGCAGTATTTT
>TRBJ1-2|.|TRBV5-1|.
CASSLATQPDGYTF
TGCGCCAGCAGCTTGGCCACACAGCCCGATGGCTACACCTTC